This T cell receptor (beta chain) was recovered during a study of blood T cell repertoires in COVID-19 (dated by TCRdb to 2018 to 2020). About the full investigation: Samples from collaborators originated in the United States, Italy and Spain and spanned both the acute and convalescent phases of COVID-19. The prospective study material was composed of cDNA or gDNA derived from T cells, B-cell-depleted T cells, or PBMCs. The dataset comprised deeply sampled blood TCRbeta repertoires from subjects exposed to, actively infected with, or recovered from COVID-19. The repertoires were released in a freely available public database intended as a resource for research on the immune response to SARS-CoV-2. Samples came from the ongoing ImmuneRACE study (first 160 participants) plus 1,254 subjects from 6 global collaborators. Sample metadata almost always included a de-identified subject ID, COVID-19 status, age in years and sex. Where available, HLA class I and class II types were obtained from metadata supplied by the sample provider rather than from assay-based typing.

A note on this clone: The antigen it binds to is not known. Base-call qualities are not available, and no considerably larger clone is one nucleotide away.

TCRbeta CDR3 regions were amplified from genomic DNA by means of the immunoSEQ Assay, a bias-controlled multiplex PCR. For the original study's pipeline: The number of nucleated cells in each sample was estimated by amplification of reference gene primers within the assay. To quantify the absolute abundance of each unique TCRbeta CDR3 rearrangement, sequence reads were collapsed and filtered. For each sample, productive Simpson clonality was calculated by taking the square root of Simpson's diversity index across productive rearrangements. In its TCRdb copy, this immuneACCESS table keeps in-frame sequences only and misses some clones. Where compared with another copy, unresolved V genes explain less than half of these, and the others have no known cause. The V and J calls and clone size come from that table; D and trimming were worked out from the DNA. The sample contains 100,000 to 150,000 clones, about 89% of them found a single time. In total, the top ten clones hold under 4.5% of the sample.

The paper as a whole reports these results and caveats: The amount of clinical and demographic metadata varied by source and participant and was provided uncurated.

One collaborating source in Seattle enrolled patients while the patients were actively infected and followed the patients over time throughout the course of disease. Collaborating institutions collected whole blood in K2EDTA tubes following their own protocols. For TCRbeta analysis, collaborators shipped samples in one of three forms: frozen whole blood, isolated PBMCs, or DNA extracted from either of those sample types. Germline trimming: 0 bases from V, 5 bases from J; junction bases outside gene matches: 15. CDR1 is given as SGHAT and CDR2 as FQNNGV, both from the germline V gene. There are 18 amino acids in the CDR3, from cysteine to phenylalanine inclusive. Kept here is only the CDR3 DNA, which spans 54 bases and is read in frame from base 1.

This sequence originates from a man between 60 and 70 years old with COVID-19, enrolled during active disease. The V and J segments used are TRBV11-2 and TRBJ1-2; TRBD1 agrees with 7 junctional bases. The sequenced material came from peripheral blood. The DNA sequence is as follows: TGTGCCAGCAGCTTAGACCGTCAGGGGGGAGCTCTCCGATATGGCTACACCTTC. Translated, this gives CASSLDRQGGALRYGYTF.